This T cell receptor (beta chain) is drawn from a study of blood T cell repertoires in COVID-19. Assay used: immunoSEQ multiplex PCR; TCRdb lists only in-frame clones, some missing. The repertoire includes about 330,000 clones, 87% of them detected once, and approximately 9.4% sits in the top ten. Seattle's cohort entered during active infection and was followed longitudinally. The germline gives CDR1 MNHEY, CDR2 SVGEGT. J lost 3 bases, V lost 4 bases, and 4 bases had no gene match. This CDR3 has 15 residues. The chain combines TRBV6-2 or TRBV6-3 with TRBJ2-7, with TRBD2 identical over 12 bases. Sequencing used peripheral blood. The clonotype originates from a man younger than 45 with COVID-19, enrolled during active disease. The DNA for the CDR3 is TGTGCCAGCAGTTTACCGGGACTAGCGGGCTACGAGCAGTACTTC. Encoded protein: CASSLPGLAGYEQYF.